This T cell receptor (beta chain) was sequenced during a study of blood T cell repertoires in COVID-19. Study-wide background: Acute-phase and convalescent COVID-19 samples originated in the United States, Italy and Spain.

The V end was cut by 2 bases, the J end by 5 bases, with 8 bases between. The CDR3 runs 13 residues. Repertoires were generated with immunoSEQ multiplex PCR, while TCRdb's copy carries only in-frame clones and drops some. The sample includes 300,000 or so clones, around 83% of them seen just once. Sequenced material: peripheral blood. This receptor was taken from a woman aged 45-60 years with acute or convalescent COVID-19. This rearrangement joins TRBV12-3 or TRBV12-4 to TRBJ2-3; weak D call: TRBD1 (6 bases). As DNA, the CDR3 is TGTGCCAGCAGTTTATGGGGGCAAGATACGCAGTATTTT. This encodes CASSLWGQDTQYF.